This section outlines one TCR beta chain sequence together with its context. Which antigen it targets is not known. The input lacks base qualities; no much larger clone sits a single base away. The data were obtained in a study of blood T cell repertoires in COVID-19 (dated by TCRdb to 2020 to 2022). Background on the whole study: Collaborator samples came from the United States, Italy and Spain and covered acute and convalescent phases of COVID-19. The material from the prospective study consisted of cDNA or gDNA derived from T cells, B-cell-depleted T cells, or PBMCs. Deeply sampled blood TCRbeta repertoires from subjects exposed to, actively infected with, or recovered from COVID-19 were included in the dataset. The repertoires were made available in a free public database intended to serve as a resource for research on the immune response to SARS-CoV-2. The samples were drawn from the first 160 participants of the ongoing ImmuneRACE study and from more than 1,000 subjects provided by 6 global collaborators. Nearly every sample came with metadata listing a de-identified subject ID, COVID-19 status, age in years and sex. Where available, HLA class I and class II types were obtained from metadata supplied by the sample provider rather than from assay-based typing.

The CDR3 goes from the cysteine to the phenylalanine over 16 residues. The retained sequence is limited to the CDR3, 48 bases, with the frame set at the first base. The full study reports these points: The amount of clinical and demographic metadata varied by source and participant and was provided uncurated.

Each collaborating institution followed its own protocols to collect whole blood in K2EDTA tubes. For TCRbeta analysis, collaborator samples were shipped as frozen whole blood, as isolated PBMCs, or as DNA extracted from either sample type. TCRbeta CDR3 regions were amplified from genomic DNA by means of the immunoSEQ Assay, a bias-controlled multiplex PCR. Turning to the authors' computational methods: Within the assay, amplification of reference gene primers was used to estimate how many nucleated cells each sample contained. To quantify the absolute abundance of each unique TCRbeta CDR3 rearrangement, sequence reads were collapsed and filtered. For each sample, productive Simpson clonality was calculated as the square root of Simpson's diversity index over productive rearrangements. TCRdb's version of the immuneACCESS table is confined to in-frame rearrangements and falls short of the full clone set. An unresolved V gene accounts for under half of the shortfall where checked; the remainder is of unknown origin. That table gives V, J and clone size, and the DNA gave D and trimming. This sample has about 50,000 clones in its table, and about 87% of those were observed once. The top ten clones comprise 10% to 15% of the sample.

The sequence joins TRBV21-1 to TRBJ1-6; whether TRBD1, the table's D call, matches the DNA was not checked. TRBV21-1 represents a pseudogene. The clonotype was recovered from a human donor with active COVID-19. The donor label of this sample is uncertain. Sequencing was done on a sample of peripheral blood. The DNA is TGTGCCAGCAGCAAAGTTATGGGCGCCAGGTACTCACCCCTCCACTTT. Its protein product is CASSKVMGARYSPLHF.